This TCR beta chain was identified during a study of T and B cells in COVID-19 patients (TCRdb year 2020). In terms of the full investigation: In this study, adaptive immunity was profiled in COVID-19 patients who either had active infection or had recovered, using TRB and IGH repertoire sequencing of peripheral blood. A recovered cohort was made up of more than 15 patients contributing roughly 21 samples, mostly after mild to moderate COVID-19 managed as outpatients. A median age of roughly 32 years was recorded in the recovered cohort versus roughly 72 years in the active-infection cohort. Critical illness requiring mechanical ventilation or ECMO was present in three fifths of the roughly 20 patients in the active-infection cohort. Of the approximately 22 patients in the active-infection cohort, 18 had comorbidities associated with unfavorable COVID-19 outcome. The TCR and BCR sequence repository comprised 30 to 40 patients and 69 time points, with over 8 million TCR sequences analysed. Two patients were in both the active and recovered cohorts because samples existed from active disease and from after recovery. An age-matched reference group of over 35 healthy donors negative for COVID-19 antibodies served as the comparison for repertoire analyses. As many as 9 follow-up blood samples were collected from each patient, and in some individuals these samples spanned different disease stages. The investigation overall reported the following: Few blood samples were available from mildly ill patients while symptoms were present, and early samples from severe cases were likewise scarce. Specific T cell subsets (CD4+/Treg/CD8+) and sorted SARS-CoV-2-responsive or tetramer+ T cells had not yet been sequenced, and these experiments were ongoing. A total of 2,000 to 2,500 TCR clusters were exclusive to the recovered cohort, and some 29 of those clusters were low-pGen clusters. Strongly skewed TRBV/TRBJ gene usage was reported in patients with COVID-19. In active COVID-19, TRB repertoires were highly clonal, while at recovery, diversity and richness increased above the levels seen in healthy donors. The cohort was considered too small to assess HLA contributions to COVID-19 susceptibility or severity. Prospective validation of the reported TCR clusters was stated to be required before clinical use.

For this clonotype: No antigen is known for it. A much bigger clone sits one base away, suggesting this may be a read error.

TRB repertoires were amplified from 250-500 ng of genomic DNA extracted from blood. The CDR3 runs 15 residues from the cysteine to the phenylalanine. Only the CDR3 DNA is retained, 45 bases long and in frame from the first base. The V and J ends are trimmed by 5 bases and 3 bases, leaving 17 bases between them. From a lookup of the germline V gene, CDR1 and CDR2 are SGHTA and FQGNSA. The data were produced on an Illumina MiSeq. Multiplex PCR with BIOMED2 TRB-A/B primer pools was used to amplify TRB rearrangements. Illumina-compatible adapters and 7-nucleotide sample barcodes were attached to the amplicons through two consecutive PCRs. All library PCRs used Phusion HS II polymerase. The amplicons were purified from gel with the NucleoSpin Gel and PCR Clean-up kit, measured on Qubit, and combined at roughly 4.3 nM. Amplicon pool quality was checked on an Agilent 2100 Bioanalyzer before Illumina next-generation sequencing. Per the authors' processing: Annotation of TRB rearrangements was done in MiXCR 3.0.8 with the default MiXCR reference library. Non-productive reads and sequences with fewer than 2 reads were removed, and every unique CDR3 nucleotide sequence was treated as one clone. Clonality, diversity, richness and V-J gene usage were calculated in R 3.5.1. GLIPH2 was used to cluster TCRs by CDR3 similarity, and OLGA was used to calculate generation probabilities. GLIPH2 clusters were kept only when the clusters contained at least four unique TCR clonotypes present in at least three individuals. TCRdb's own reprocessing of the public reads used fastp at Q25 and MiXCR and kept productive beta chains. Records with the same CDR3 protein are collapsed into one entry carrying the most frequent genes and DNA. These V and J calls are TCRdb output, not the study's own analysis. Within this sample are 2,500 to 3,500 distinct CDR3 sequences, with approximately 24% of them counted one time only. Jointly, the top ten make up about 25% of the sample.

Input material: blood. The chain joins TRBV7-2 to TRBJ2-7; no D segment can be confidently identified. The TCR was taken from a human donor with active COVID-19. The nucleotide sequence is TGTGCCAGCAGCCCGCGGCCTCAGCAGGACTACGAGCAGTACTTC. Translated, it gives CASSPRPQQDYEQYF. Full variable domain (CDR3 extended with the reference TRBV7-2 and TRBJ2-7 proteins): GAGVSQSPSNKVTEKGKDVELRCDPISGHTALYWYRQSLGQGLEFLIYFQGNSAPDKSGLPSDRFSAERTGGSVSTLTIQRTQQEDSAVYLCASSPRPQQDYEQYFGPGTRLTVT.